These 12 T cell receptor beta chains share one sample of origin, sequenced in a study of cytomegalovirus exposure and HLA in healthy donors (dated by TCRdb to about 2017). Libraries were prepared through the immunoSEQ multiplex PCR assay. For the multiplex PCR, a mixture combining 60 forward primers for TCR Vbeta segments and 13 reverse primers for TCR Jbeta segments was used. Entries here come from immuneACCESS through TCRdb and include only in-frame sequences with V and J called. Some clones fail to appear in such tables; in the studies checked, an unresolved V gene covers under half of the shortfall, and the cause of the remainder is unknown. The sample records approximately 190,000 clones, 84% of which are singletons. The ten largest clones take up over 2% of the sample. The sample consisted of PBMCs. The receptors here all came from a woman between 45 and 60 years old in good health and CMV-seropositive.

This chain's CDR3 is CATSLRGYTGELFF. DNA for the CDR3: TGTGCCACCAGCTTAAGAGGATACACCGGGGAGCTGTTTTTT. V usage is TRBV15 and J usage is TRBJ2-2, with D unresolved. The germline V and J ends were trimmed by 5 bases and 3 bases, with 10 bases remaining between them. This CDR3 contains 14 residues. Germline V gene lookup returns CDR1 LNHNV and CDR2 YYDKDF (reference sequence).

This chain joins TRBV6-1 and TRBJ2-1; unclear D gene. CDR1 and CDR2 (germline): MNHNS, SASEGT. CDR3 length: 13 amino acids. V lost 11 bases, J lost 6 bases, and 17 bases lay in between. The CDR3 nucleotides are TGTGCCGTCGACCGGGTTGAAATCAATGAGCAGTTCTTC. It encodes CAVDRVEINEQFF.

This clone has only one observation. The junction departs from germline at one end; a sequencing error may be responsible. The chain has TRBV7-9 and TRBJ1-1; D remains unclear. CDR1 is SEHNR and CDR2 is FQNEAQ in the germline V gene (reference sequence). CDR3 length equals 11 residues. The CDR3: CSSIPLTEAFF. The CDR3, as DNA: TGTTCCAGCATCCCACTCACTGAAGCTTTCTTT.

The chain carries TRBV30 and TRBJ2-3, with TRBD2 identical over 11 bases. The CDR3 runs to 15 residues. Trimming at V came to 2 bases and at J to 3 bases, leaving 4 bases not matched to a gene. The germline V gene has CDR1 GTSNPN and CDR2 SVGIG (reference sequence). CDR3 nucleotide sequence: TGTGCCTGGAGTCTCCTAGCGGGGGGTACAGATACGCAGTATTTT. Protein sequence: CAWSLLAGGTDTQYF.

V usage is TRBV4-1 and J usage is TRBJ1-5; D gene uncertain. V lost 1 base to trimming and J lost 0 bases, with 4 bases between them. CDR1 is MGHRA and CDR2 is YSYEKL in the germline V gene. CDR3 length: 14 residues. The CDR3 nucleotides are TGCGCCAGCAGCCAAGTGGCTAGCAATCAGCCCCAGCATTTT. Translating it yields CASSQVASNQPQHF.

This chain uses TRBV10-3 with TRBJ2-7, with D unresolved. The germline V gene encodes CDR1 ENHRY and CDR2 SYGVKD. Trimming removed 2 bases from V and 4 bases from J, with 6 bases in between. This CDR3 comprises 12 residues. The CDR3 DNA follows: TGTGCCATCAGTGAGGCCAGTTACGAGCAGTACTTC. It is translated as CAISEASYEQYF.

This chain's CDR3 is CASARRGDTYEQYF. The DNA for the CDR3 is TGTGCCAGCGCGAGGCGGGGGGACACCTACGAGCAGTACTTC. The chain joins TRBV5-4 to TRBJ2-7, with 8 positions matching TRBD2. There are 14 residues in the CDR3. Losses at the gene ends were 7 bases for V and 2 bases for J; bases not matched to a gene: 8. CDR1 is SGHNT, CDR2 YYREEE, per germline (reference sequence).

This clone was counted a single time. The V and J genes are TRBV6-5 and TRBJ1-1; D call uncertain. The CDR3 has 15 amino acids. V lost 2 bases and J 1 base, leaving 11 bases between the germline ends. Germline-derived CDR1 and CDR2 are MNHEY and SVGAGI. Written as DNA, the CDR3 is TGTGCCAGCAGTTACACGGCGGAACGGAACACTGAAGCTTTCTTT. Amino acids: CASSYTAERNTEAFF.

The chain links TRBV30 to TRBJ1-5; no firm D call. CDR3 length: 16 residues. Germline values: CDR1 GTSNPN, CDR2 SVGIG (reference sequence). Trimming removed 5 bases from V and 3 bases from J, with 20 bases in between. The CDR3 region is CAWAKNPGSPNQPQHF. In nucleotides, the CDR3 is TGTGCCTGGGCCAAGAACCCGGGGTCTCCCAATCAGCCCCAGCATTTT.

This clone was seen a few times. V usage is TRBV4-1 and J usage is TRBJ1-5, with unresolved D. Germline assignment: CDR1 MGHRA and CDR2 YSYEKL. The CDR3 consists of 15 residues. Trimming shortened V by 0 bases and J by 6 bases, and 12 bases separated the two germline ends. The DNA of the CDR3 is TGCGCCAGCAGCCAAGATGAGGGAGTGAGTCAGCCCCAGCATTTT. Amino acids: CASSQDEGVSQPQHF.

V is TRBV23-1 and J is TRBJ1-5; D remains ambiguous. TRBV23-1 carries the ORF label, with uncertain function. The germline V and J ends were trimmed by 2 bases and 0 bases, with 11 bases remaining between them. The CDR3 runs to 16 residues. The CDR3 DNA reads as TGCGCCAGCAGTCAACCAAAGACAAATAGCAATCAGCCCCAGCATTTT. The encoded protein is CASSQPKTNSNQPQHF.

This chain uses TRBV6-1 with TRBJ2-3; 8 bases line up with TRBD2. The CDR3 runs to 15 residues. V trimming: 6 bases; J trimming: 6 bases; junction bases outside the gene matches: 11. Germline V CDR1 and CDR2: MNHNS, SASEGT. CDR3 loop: CASRPPRGAKDTQYF. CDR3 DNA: TGTGCCAGCAGGCCCCCGCGGGGGGCTAAGGATACGCAGTATTTT.